This paragraph covers one T cell receptor (beta chain) sequence. Its target is not known. Included in the TCR beta cDNA libraries were unique molecular identifiers. Some 500,000 cDNA molecules were obtained from roughly 1 to 10 million T cells. From the PCR reads, TCRdb called clonotypes with MiXCR, one entry per CDR3 protein. The sample yields approximately 350,000 distinct CDR3 sequences, roughly 30% seen once. This sample is drawn from a study of post-analysis software for immune sequencing data. Trimming left V 5 bases short and J 5 bases short, with 12 bases between. The CDR3 has 14 amino acids. The germline CDR1 and CDR2 sequences are MNHEY and SVGAGI. General study points: Among multiple sclerosis patients, normalized Chao1 diversity was significantly below that of controls. Among roughly five TRBV segments more frequent in patients than controls were TRBV5-6, TRBV5-1 and TRBV20-1.

V is TRBV6-5 and J is TRBJ1-4, with D perhaps TRBD1 (6 bases). The receptor was isolated from a girl aged 5-17 years with multiple sclerosis. The source material was blood. DNA of the CDR3: TGTGCCAGCAGTCTGGACAGTGCCAATGAAAAACTGTTTTTT. Its protein product is CASSLDSANEKLFF.